This record concerns one T cell receptor beta chain sequence. These data originate in a study of blood T cell repertoires in COVID-19. Data came from immunoSEQ multiplex PCR; TCRdb stores just in-frame clones and leaves some out. The sample contains roughly 87,000 clones, 72% of which appear only once. Germline-derived CDR1 and CDR2 are MNHEY and SMNVEV (reference sequence). The length of the CDR3 is 17 residues. V gave up 5 bases and J gave up 5 bases, with 21 bases separating them. Sequencing input: peripheral blood. The chain has TRBV27 and TRBJ2-2; tentative D call: TRBD1 (5 bases). The clonotype comes from an elderly woman with acute or convalescent COVID-19. CDR3 DNA sequence: TGTGCCAGCAGTACCTATTTGGGGCTAATGGAGACCGGGGAGCTGTTTTTT. Amino acids: CASSTYLGLMETGELFF.